This record concerns one TCR beta chain sequence. This specimen comes from a study of T cell changes during pregnancy in multiple sclerosis. Clones were read by immunoSEQ multiplex PCR, and TCRdb kept only the in-frame ones, dropping some. The sample holds tens of thousands of clones, roughly 90% seen once. The source material was CD8+ T cells from peripheral blood mononuclear cells, sampled before pregnancy. This sequence originates from a female donor with multiple sclerosis, enrolled in a pregnancy study.

The chain's CDR3 is CASSLGRGQASYEQYF. In DNA form, the CDR3 reads TGTGCCAGCAGCTTAGGGAGGGGACAGGCGAGCTACGAGCAGTACTTC. The chain has TRBV7-9 and TRBJ2-7, with 8 nucleotides matching TRBD1. Germline values: CDR1 SEHNR, CDR2 FQNEAQ (reference sequence). With V trimmed by 1 base and J by 3 bases, 8 bases remained unmatched. The CDR3 contains 16 residues.